The 25 T cell receptor beta chains reported below all come from one sample, sequenced in a study of shared clonotypes between healthy human individuals. Sequenced by immunoSEQ multiplex PCR; TCRdb stores in-frame clones only, minus some. The sample consists of about 530,000 clones, almost 97% of them appearing once. Sequenced sample: naive CD4+ T cells sorted from blood. Regarding subset: CD45RA+ positively selected. The origin of the receptors is a woman in her thirties in good health.

This chain uses TRBV11-1 with TRBJ2-7; TRBD1 agrees at 7 bases. Germline V gene data show CDR1 as SGHAT and CDR2 as FQDESV (reference sequence). After removal of 1 base from V and 3 bases from J, the junction contained 9 bases not matched to a gene. The CDR3 is 16 amino acids. The CDR3 region has the DNA TGTGCCAGCAGCTTAGTACAGGGGAGTTCTCTCTACGAGCAGTACTTC. Amino acid sequence: CASSLVQGSSLYEQYF. Using reference TRBV11-1 and TRBJ2-7 for the parts outside the CDR3, the full variable domain is EAEVAQSPRYKITEKSQAVAFWCDPISGHATLYWYRQILGQGPELLVQFQDESVVDDSQLPKDRFSAERLKGVDSTLKIQPAELGDSAMYLCASSLVQGSSLYEQYFGPGTRLTVT.

The gene calls are TRBV28 and TRBJ1-1; the D is unclear. Germline CDR1 is MDHEN and CDR2 is SYDVKM. CDR3 size: 15 residues. The V and J ends lost 1 base and 1 base respectively, with 10 bases between them. The CDR3 protein is CASSLSLGANTEAFF. For the CDR3, the DNA is TGTGCCAGCAGTTTATCCCTGGGAGCGAACACTGAAGCTTTCTTT.

This chain joins TRBV5-1 and TRBJ1-2; TRBD1 agrees at 9 bases. J was trimmed by 6 bases and V by 0 bases; bases with no gene match: 3. This CDR3 comprises 14 residues. In germline, CDR1 is SGHRS, CDR2 YFSETQ. Here the CDR3 reads CASSLEGQGNGYTF. The CDR3 DNA follows: TGCGCCAGCAGCTTGGAGGGACAGGGAAATGGCTACACCTTC. Looking up the rest from reference TRBV5-1 and TRBJ1-2 gives the full variable domain: KAGVTQTPRYLIKTRGQQVTLSCSPISGHRSVSWYQQTPGQGLQFLFEYFSETQRNKGNFPGRFSGRQFSNSRSEMNVSTLELGDSALYLCASSLEGQGNGYTFGSGTRLTVV.

Turning to this clone: Other DNA sequences of this sample code for an identical CDR3. The V gene is TRBV18, the J gene TRBJ1-1, with D unresolved. Trimming stripped 2 bases from V and 1 base from J, with 2 bases between. CDR3 length: 12 amino acids. Per germline, CDR1 KGHSH and CDR2 LQKENI. The DNA for the CDR3 is TGTGCCAGCTCACCAGCGAACACTGAAGCTTTCTTT. Translated, it gives CASSPANTEAFF.

The chain is built from TRBV5-4 and TRBJ2-2; 10 nucleotides align to TRBD2. Trimming cost V 4 bases and J 4 bases; bases outside gene matches: 10. The CDR3 is 17 amino acids. From germline, CDR1 is SGHNT and CDR2 YYREEE (reference sequence). This chain's CDR3 is CASSPILAGQSTGELFF. DNA for the CDR3: TGTGCCAGCAGCCCCATACTAGCGGGACAAAGCACCGGGGAGCTGTTTTTT.

With respect to this clone: Other DNA variants within this sample encode the same CDR3. The rearrangement joins TRBV7-9 to TRBJ2-7, with 11 bases lining up with TRBD2. The CDR3 spans 14 residues. Trimming removed 5 bases from V and 2 bases from J; junction bases left unmatched: 2. The germline CDR1 and CDR2 sequences are SEHNR and FQNEAQ (reference sequence). This CDR3 is CASSPGLAAYEQYF. The CDR3 coding sequence is TGTGCCAGCAGCCCGGGACTAGCGGCCTACGAGCAGTACTTC.

The chain carries TRBV28 and TRBJ1-2, with TRBD1 as a possible D gene (6 bases). Germline V gene lookup returns CDR1 MDHEN and CDR2 SYDVKM. The CDR3 totals 13 residues. The V and J ends lost 5 bases and 2 bases respectively, with 9 bases between them. CDR3 region: CASSTQGNYGYTF. The CDR3 DNA follows: TGTGCCAGCAGTACCCAGGGGAACTATGGCTACACCTTC.

This clone has just one count. The chain employs TRBV10-3 and TRBJ2-1, with 8 bases aligning to TRBD2. V lost 3 bases to trimming and J lost 4 bases; unmatched junction nucleotides: 8. The CDR3 has 16 amino acids. Looked up from germline, CDR1 is ENHRY and CDR2 is SYGVKD. CDR3 coding DNA: TGTGCCATCAGTGACCTCGGGAGGGCCCCTTACAATGAGCAGTTCTTC. It encodes CAISDLGRAPYNEQFF.

V usage is TRBV25-1 and J usage is TRBJ2-3, with a possible D match to TRBD1 (5 bases). Between the trimmed V and J ends, which lost 7 bases and 5 bases, there was a span of 13 bases. Germline V lookup: CDR1 MGHDK, CDR2 SYGVNS. This CDR3 has 13 residues. CDR3 bases: TGTGCCAGCACATTTCAGGGTGGAGATACGCAGTATTTT. Its protein product is CASTFQGGDTQYF.

V gene TRBV6-5 combines with J gene TRBJ2-7, with a tentative D call TRBD1 (5 bases). The CDR3 runs 14 residues. Germline CDR1 is MNHEY and CDR2 is SVGAGI. Deletions cut 0 bases from V and 5 bases from J, with 11 bases between. CDR3 amino acids: CASSYSSDTHEQYF. CDR3 DNA sequence: TGTGCCAGCAGTTACTCGTCGGACACACACGAGCAGTACTTC.

The chain recombines TRBV6-5 with TRBJ2-1; D gene ambiguous. This CDR3 is built from 15 residues. Germline V gene data show CDR1 as MNHEY and CDR2 as SVGAGI. The V gene lost 3 bases and the J gene lost 2 bases, with 11 bases spanning the gap. The CDR3 nucleotides read TGTGCCAGCAGTTATCGACAACCCACCTACAATGAGCAGTTCTTC. Protein product: CASSYRQPTYNEQFF.

This clone showed up just once. The chain carries TRBV27 and TRBJ2-7; 8 bases are a match to TRBD1. There are 15 residues in the CDR3. Unmatched junction bases numbered 8, after V lost 7 bases and J lost 0 bases. CDR1 MNHEY and CDR2 SMNVEV come from the germline V gene (reference sequence). CDR3 bases: TGTGCCAGCACCCCCACAGGACAGGGCTCCTACGAGCAGTACTTC. This encodes CASTPTGQGSYEQYF.

The rearrangement links TRBV10-3 to TRBJ2-1, with TRBD2 matching over 7 bases. Germline-derived CDR1 and CDR2 are ENHRY and SYGVKD. The CDR3 runs 15 residues. J was trimmed by 8 bases and V by 0 bases; bases with no gene match: 7. Here the CDR3 DNA reads TGTGCCATCAGTGAGTCGTCTAGCGGAGGGCATGAGCAGTTCTTC. The encoded protein is CAISESSSGGHEQFF.

This sequence joins TRBV11-2 and TRBJ2-5, with 7 bases matching TRBD1. The J call may be in error: the DNA end matches TRBJ2-7 better. CDR3 size: 15 residues. Germline CDR1 reads SGHAT; CDR2 reads FQNNGV. CDR3 sequence: CASSDIQGLIYEQYF. In DNA form, the CDR3 reads TGTGCCAGCAGCGACATACAGGGGCTTATATACGAGCAGTACTTC.

The genes are TRBV14 and TRBJ2-1, with a possible D match to TRBD1 (5 bases). There are 16 residues in the CDR3. Germline CDR1 and CDR2: SGHDN and FVKESK. The V end was cut by 0 bases, the J end by 5 bases, with 14 bases between. In nucleotides, the CDR3 is TGTGCCAGCAGCCAAGAAGGGGTTGGGCGGAACAATGAGCAGTTCTTC. Translating gives CASSQEGVGRNNEQFF.

This clone was counted only a few times. The rearrangement links TRBV7-9 to TRBJ2-7, with TRBD2 matching 9 bases. Germline CDR1 SEHNR, CDR2 FQNEAQ (reference sequence). The CDR3 has 15 amino acids. J lost 7 bases, V lost 7 bases, and 14 bases had no gene match. CDR3 residues: CASIPGASGDLEQYF. The CDR3 bases are TGTGCCAGCATACCAGGGGCTAGCGGGGATCTTGAGCAGTACTTC.

The genes are TRBV28 and TRBJ1-5, with TRBD1 as a possible D gene (6 bases). Between the trimmed V and J ends, which lost 6 bases and 0 bases, there was a span of 12 bases. The V gene's germline CDR1 is MDHEN and CDR2 SYDVKM. This CDR3 spans 15 amino acids. For the CDR3, the DNA is TGTGCCAGCAGCCGACAGGTGGTTAGCAATCAGCCCCAGCATTTT. It codes for CASSRQVVSNQPQHF.

Comment on this clone: One junction end disagrees with the germline gene, perhaps due to a read error. The chain recombines TRBV10-3 with TRBJ1-2; possible D gene TRBD1, 5 bases. In germline, CDR1 is ENHRY, CDR2 SYGVKD. The CDR3 is 16 residues long. CDR3 in DNA: TGTGCCATCAGCGAGTGGGGACCTCCCCAAAGTCCTGGCTACACCTTC. Protein product: CAISEWGPPQSPGYTF.

This clone was seen only once. The identical CDR3 is also encoded by other nucleotide sequences in the sample. The chain joins TRBV11-2 to TRBJ2-1; 9 positions agree with TRBD2. Trimming cost V 5 bases and J 6 bases; bases outside gene matches: 2. The CDR3 length is 13 residues. CDR1 is SGHAT and CDR2 is FQNNGV in the germline V gene. In nucleotides, the CDR3 is TGTGCCAGCAGCCTGGGACTAGCCAATGAGCAGTTCTTC. Translation gives CASSLGLANEQFF.

This clone appeared once. The V and J genes are TRBV28 and TRBJ2-5; D remains unclear. The J call could be wrong; TRBJ2-7 is a better fit for the DNA end. This CDR3 spans 11 amino acids. The germline V gene encodes CDR1 MDHEN and CDR2 SYDVKM. The CDR3 spells CASSTSYEQYF. The CDR3 DNA is TGTGCCAGCAGCACCTCCTACGAGCAGTACTTC.

The V gene is TRBV6-1, the J gene TRBJ2-3; 10 nucleotides agree with TRBD2. The CDR3 extends over 15 amino acids. The junction had 6 bases not matched to a gene; V was cut back by 9 bases and J by 0 bases. Germline assignment: CDR1 MNHNS and CDR2 SASEGT. DNA of the CDR3: TGTGCCAGTAAACTAGCGGGAACTAGCACAGATACGCAGTATTTT. It is translated as CASKLAGTSTDTQYF.

This chain links TRBV4-1 with TRBJ1-1, with D possibly being TRBD1 (6 bases). Germline V CDR1 and CDR2: MGHRA, YSYEKL. This CDR3 comprises 15 residues. Trimming took off 7 bases at V and 1 base at J, with 16 bases between the two ends. CDR3 bases: TGCGCCAGCAAGGAAGGGGTAGGGGGGAACACTGAAGCTTTCTTT. Translation gives CASKEGVGGNTEAFF.

This clone was seen a single time. The chain uses TRBV10-1 and TRBJ1-2, with 8 bases aligning to TRBD1. Germline V gene lookup returns CDR1 WNHNN and CDR2 SYGVQD (reference sequence). V shed 6 bases, J shed 5 bases, and the junction held 5 bases outside the gene matches. CDR3 length: 13 residues. The CDR3 is CASSPGQEYGYTF. The CDR3 DNA follows: TGCGCCAGCAGCCCGGGACAGGAGTATGGCTACACCTTC.

The rearrangement uses TRBV15 and TRBJ1-3; D call uncertain. Germline V CDR1 and CDR2: LNHNV, YYDKDF (reference sequence). There are 13 residues in the CDR3. The V gene lost 0 bases and the J gene lost 4 bases, with 4 bases spanning the gap. The CDR3 DNA reads TGTGCCACCAGCAGAGAAGCAGGAAACACCATATATTTT. Amino acid sequence: CATSREAGNTIYF.

The chain is built from TRBV7-8 and TRBJ1-2; maybe TRBD1 (6 bases). Germline V gene lookup returns CDR1 SGHVS and CDR2 FQNEAQ. The CDR3 consists of 13 residues. Between the trimmed V and J ends, which lost 5 bases and 6 bases, there was a span of 13 bases. This chain's CDR3 is CASSRTGANGYTF. Here the CDR3 DNA reads TGTGCCAGCAGCCGAACGGGGGCGAATGGCTACACCTTC.